This entry describes one T cell receptor (beta chain). This specimen comes from a study of blood T cells in healthy people across ages. A J-beta primer mix and a sample-barcoded 5' primer were used in a second PCR of roughly 6 to 12 cycles. There were at least 3 million CDR3-containing paired-end reads obtained from each sample. One entry per CDR3 protein, called by TCRdb with MiXCR from the 5' RACE reads. The profile covers fewer than 2,000,000 distinct CDR3 sequences, with around 35% appearing a single time and about 11% taken by the ten largest. The sample providers were healthy Caucasian people from Russia, aged about 6 to 95. Peripheral blood from each donor was collected in a volume of 9.5 to 10 milliliters. Isolation recovered at least 7 million PBMCs from every sample. Per germline, CDR1 MNHNS and CDR2 SASEGT. This CDR3 spans 15 amino acids. V lost 6 bases to trimming and J lost 3 bases; unmatched junction nucleotides: 11.

This sequence originates from a woman aged 25-40 years in good health. Sequenced material: blood. The chain recombines TRBV6-1 with TRBJ2-7, with 7 nucleotides matching TRBD1. CDR3 residues: CASSETYRGFYEQYF. The CDR3 region has the DNA TGTGCCAGCAGCGAAACCTACAGGGGTTTCTACGAGCAGTACTTC.